A selection of T cell receptor beta chains follows, all from one sample in a study of regulatory T cells in long-lasting Graves disease. TCRdb reanalysed the multiplex PCR reads using MiXCR and keeps one entry per CDR3 protein. The sample consists of approximately 480,000 distinct CDR3 sequences, around 15% of them appearing once. The sample also formed part of further work on T cells in Graves' hyperthyroidism and ophthalmopathy.

This material consisted of peripheral blood mononuclear cells (PBMCs), taken at new diagnosis, from a patient treated with antithyroid drugs. All receptors derive from a man between 35 and 55 years old with Graves disease. Each CDR3 is given with its conserved first and last residue. A D gene is named only where the DNA matches it firmly. The listing skips clone size in some rows; elsewhere it reads once, few, many or a size class.

d_gene	v_gene	abundance	j_gene	CDR3aa	CDR3nt
.	TRBV12-3/TRBV12-4	many	TRBJ2-7	CASSFGLIYEQYF	TGTGCCAGCAGTTTCGGCCTGATTTACGAGCAGTACTTC
.	TRBV2	many	TRBJ1-2	CASSVDNGLYGYTF	TGTGCCAGCAGTGTGGATAACGGCCTCTATGGCTACACCTTC
.	TRBV7-9	few	TRBJ1-6	CASSFAAPVGSPLHF	TGTGCCAGCAGCTTCGCAGCCCCCGTCGGTTCACCCCTCCACTTT
.	TRBV5-6	.	TRBJ2-1	CASSLAGPEQFF	TGTGCCAGCAGCTTGGCCGGCCCTGAGCAGTTCTTC
TRBD2	TRBV2	many	TRBJ2-1	CASSGRGNEQFF	TGTGCCAGTAGCGGGAGAGGCAATGAGCAGTTCTTC
TRBD2	TRBV18	few	TRBJ2-2	CASSAVAGTNTGELFF	TGTGCCAGCTCAGCAGTAGCGGGTACGAACACCGGGGAGCTGTTTTTT
.	TRBV3-1	many	TRBJ2-7	CASSQETVSSYEQYF	TGTGCCAGCAGCCAAGAGACGGTGAGCTCCTACGAGCAGTACTTC
TRBD1	TRBV27	many	TRBJ1-1	CASSFVQGAGWGTEAFF	TGTGCCAGCAGTTTTGTACAGGGGGCTGGATGGGGCACTGAAGCTTTCTTT
TRBD1	TRBV7-3	.	TRBJ2-2	CASSTPGTGTNTGELFF	TGTGCCAGCAGCACCCCGGGGACAGGGACGAACACCGGGGAGCTGTTTTTT
TRBD2	TRBV20-1	.	TRBJ2-7	CSARGLAGGGTSPYEQYF	TGCAGTGCTAGAGGACTAGCGGGAGGAGGGACGTCTCCCTACGAGCAGTACTTC
.	TRBV28	many	TRBJ2-1	CASSLQGRGDEQFF	TGTGCCAGCAGTTTACAAGGGAGGGGGGATGAGCAGTTCTTC
TRBD2	TRBV7-3	many	TRBJ2-5	CASSPWRLAEETQYF	TGTGCCAGCAGCCCTTGGAGACTAGCGGAAGAGACCCAGTACTTC
TRBD1	TRBV6-1	many	TRBJ2-7	CASSTGAVGTRSSYEQYF	TGTGCCAGCAGTACAGGGGCCGTCGGGACCAGGAGCTCCTACGAGCAGTACTTC